Listed below are T cell receptor beta chains from one sample, sequenced in a study of T cell repertoires in ileal Crohn's disease. Data came from immunoSEQ multiplex PCR; TCRdb stores just in-frame clones and leaves some out. The table shows about 9,600 clones, with over 65% occurring only once. Sequenced sample: ileal tissue. Receptors originate from an adult with Crohn's disease. Both conserved end residues are part of each CDR3. The order of the fields is V gene, J gene, clone size, D gene, CDR3 DNA, CDR3 protein. A D gene is named only where the DNA matches it firmly. A row's size may be missing; if present it is once, few, many or a size class.

v_gene: TRBV7-2; j_gene: TRBJ2-5; abundance: -; d_gene: TRBD2; CDR3nt: TGTGCCAGCAGCTTAGCGTATCGGGGGGGCGGTTACCAAGAGACCCAGTACTTC; CDR3aa: CASSLAYRGGGYQETQYF
v_gene: TRBV7-3; j_gene: TRBJ2-1; abundance: -; d_gene: TRBD2; CDR3nt: TGTGCCAGCAGCTTAATCCGTGGACTAGCGGGGGGGGCGGCTACGAGCTCCTACAATGAGCAGTTCTTC; CDR3aa: CASSLIRGLAGGAATSSYNEQFF
v_gene: TRBV28; j_gene: TRBJ1-3; abundance: few; d_gene: TRBD1; CDR3nt: TGTGCCAGCAGCCTCGGGACAGCAGCTGGAAACACCATATATTTT; CDR3aa: CASSLGTAAGNTIYF
v_gene: TRBV19; j_gene: TRBJ2-5; abundance: -; d_gene: TRBD1; CDR3nt: TGTGCCAGTAGTCCACCGGGACAGGGGTTATCAGAGACCCAGTACTTC; CDR3aa: CASSPPGQGLSETQYF
v_gene: TRBV9; j_gene: TRBJ1-2; abundance: -; d_gene: -; CDR3nt: TGTGCCAGCAGCGTAGGCGGGACCGACACCTATGGCTACACCTTC; CDR3aa: CASSVGGTDTYGYTF
v_gene: TRBV27; j_gene: TRBJ1-3; abundance: -; d_gene: TRBD1; CDR3nt: TGTGCCAGCAGTTTAAGGTCCGAGGGGGCTAGAAACACCATATATTTT; CDR3aa: CASSLRSEGARNTIYF
v_gene: TRBV5-1; j_gene: TRBJ2-2; abundance: few; d_gene: TRBD1; CDR3nt: TGCGCCAGCAGCTCCACAGGGGTCAACACCGGGGAGCTGTTTTTT; CDR3aa: CASSSTGVNTGELFF
v_gene: TRBV19; j_gene: TRBJ2-2; abundance: -; d_gene: -; CDR3nt: TGTGCCAGTAGTCTGGCAGGGCTGGACACCGGGGAGCTGTTTTTT; CDR3aa: CASSLAGLDTGELFF
v_gene: TRBV28; j_gene: TRBJ2-5; abundance: few; d_gene: TRBD2; CDR3nt: TGTGCCAGCAGCAAAAACGGCGGGGGGCTTCAAGAGACCCAGTACTTC; CDR3aa: CASSKNGGGLQETQYF
v_gene: TRBV7-2; j_gene: TRBJ2-7; abundance: -; d_gene: -; CDR3nt: TGTGCCAGCAGCTGGGGGGGCGGGGAGCAGTACTTC; CDR3aa: CASSWGGGEQYF
v_gene: TRBV4-2; j_gene: TRBJ2-1; abundance: few; d_gene: TRBD2; CDR3nt: TGTGCCAGCAGCTCTAGCGGCTCCTACAATGAGCAGTTCTTC; CDR3aa: CASSSSGSYNEQFF
v_gene: TRBV27; j_gene: TRBJ2-5; abundance: -; d_gene: -; CDR3nt: TGTGCCAGCAGTTCCGTTCGGGGCCAAGAGACCCAGTACTTC; CDR3aa: CASSSVRGQETQYF
v_gene: TRBV30; j_gene: TRBJ2-3; abundance: -; d_gene: TRBD1; CDR3nt: TGTGCCTGGAGCGGGACAGGGAGAGCAGATACGCAGTATTTT; CDR3aa: CAWSGTGRADTQYF
v_gene: TRBV11-2; j_gene: TRBJ1-2; abundance: -; d_gene: TRBD1; CDR3nt: TGTGCCAGCAGCTTAAATCCGGGACAGGGGTTCGCCTACACCTTC; CDR3aa: CASSLNPGQGFAYTF
v_gene: TRBV6-5; j_gene: TRBJ1-2; abundance: -; d_gene: TRBD1; CDR3nt: TGTGCCAGCAGTCGTACAGGGGATGATGGCTACACCTTC; CDR3aa: CASSRTGDDGYTF
v_gene: TRBV6-5; j_gene: TRBJ2-3; abundance: -; d_gene: -; CDR3nt: TGTGCCAGCACCGTACGGGGCACAGATACGCAGTATTTT; CDR3aa: CASTVRGTDTQYF
v_gene: TRBV29-1; j_gene: TRBJ2-3; abundance: -; d_gene: TRBD2; CDR3nt: TGCAGCGTTGTAGAAGCGGGAGGATACGATACGCAGTATTTT; CDR3aa: CSVVEAGGYDTQYF
v_gene: TRBV6-1; j_gene: TRBJ1-5; abundance: -; d_gene: TRBD1; CDR3nt: TGTGCCAGCAGTGCTGGGACAGCCCTTAGCAATCAGCCCCAGCATTTT; CDR3aa: CASSAGTALSNQPQHF
v_gene: TRBV27; j_gene: TRBJ1-2; abundance: -; d_gene: TRBD1; CDR3nt: TGTGCCAGCAGTTTAGCGGAGGGGGCTCTCTATGGCTACACCTTC; CDR3aa: CASSLAEGALYGYTF
v_gene: TRBV4-2; j_gene: TRBJ1-6; abundance: -; d_gene: -; CDR3nt: TGTGCCAGCAGCCAAGATGAGGGGGATGCCTCACCCCTCCACTTT; CDR3aa: CASSQDEGDASPLHF
v_gene: TRBV29-1; j_gene: TRBJ1-4; abundance: -; d_gene: -; CDR3nt: TGCAGCGTTGGGGGTGGGGGGGCGAGGGAAAAACTGTTTTTT; CDR3aa: CSVGGGGAREKLFF
v_gene: TRBV27; j_gene: TRBJ2-7; abundance: -; d_gene: TRBD1; CDR3nt: TGTGTCAGCAGCCGCGGACAGGGGGTGTCCTACGAGCAGTACTTC; CDR3aa: CVSSRGQGVSYEQYF
v_gene: TRBV7-9; j_gene: TRBJ2-1; abundance: -; d_gene: -; CDR3nt: TGTGCCAGCAGCATCTCCAGGGTACTGTTCTTC; CDR3aa: CASSISRVLFF
v_gene: TRBV30; j_gene: TRBJ1-1; abundance: -; d_gene: -; CDR3nt: TGTGCCTGGAGTGGCCGTACTTGGGGGGGCACTGAAGCTTTCTTT; CDR3aa: CAWSGRTWGGTEAFF
v_gene: TRBV6-1; j_gene: TRBJ2-7; abundance: -; d_gene: -; CDR3nt: TGTGCCAGCACAGGGCACCTGTTCTACGAGCAGTACTTC; CDR3aa: CASTGHLFYEQYF
v_gene: TRBV5-4; j_gene: TRBJ2-5; abundance: -; d_gene: TRBD2; CDR3nt: TGTGCCAGCAGCTTTAGCGGGAGGGTAGAGACCCAGTACTTC; CDR3aa: CASSFSGRVETQYF
v_gene: TRBV28; j_gene: TRBJ1-2; abundance: -; d_gene: TRBD1; CDR3nt: TGTGCCAGCATCCGGACAGGTCCGGGCGGTGGCTACACCTTC; CDR3aa: CASIRTGPGGGYTF
v_gene: TRBV28; j_gene: TRBJ2-7; abundance: few; d_gene: TRBD1; CDR3nt: TGTGCCAGCGCACCCCCTCAGGGACAGAGCTACGAGCAGTACTTC; CDR3aa: CASAPPQGQSYEQYF
v_gene: TRBV28; j_gene: TRBJ1-1; abundance: few; d_gene: -; CDR3nt: TGTGCCAGCAGTTGGGGCCCGAACACTGAAGCTTTCTTT; CDR3aa: CASSWGPNTEAFF
v_gene: TRBV29-1; j_gene: TRBJ2-3; abundance: few; d_gene: TRBD2; CDR3nt: TGCAGCGTGGGTAGCGGGGGTTATGGTGGCACAGATACGCAGTATTTT; CDR3aa: CSVGSGGYGGTDTQYF
v_gene: TRBV30; j_gene: TRBJ1-4; abundance: -; d_gene: -; CDR3nt: TGTGCCTGGAGTCCGAAGGGGATAACTAATGAAAAACTGTTTTTT; CDR3aa: CAWSPKGITNEKLFF
v_gene: TRBV5-1; j_gene: TRBJ2-2; abundance: -; d_gene: -; CDR3nt: TGCGCCAGCAGCATAGACCAGGCTAACACCGGGGAGCTGTTTTTT; CDR3aa: CASSIDQANTGELFF
v_gene: TRBV2; j_gene: TRBJ2-7; abundance: -; d_gene: TRBD2; CDR3nt: TGTGCCAGCAGTGGACTAGCGGGCTCCTACGAGCAGTACTTC; CDR3aa: CASSGLAGSYEQYF
v_gene: TRBV7-4; j_gene: TRBJ1-1; abundance: -; d_gene: -; CDR3nt: TGTGCCAGCAGCCGTGGGCGCAGGGGAAACACTGAAGCTTTCTTT; CDR3aa: CASSRGRRGNTEAFF
v_gene: TRBV5-5; j_gene: TRBJ2-5; abundance: -; d_gene: TRBD1; CDR3nt: TGTGCCAGCAGCGCCTGGGACAGGGGGCAAGAGACCCAGTACTTC; CDR3aa: CASSAWDRGQETQYF
v_gene: TRBV5-8; j_gene: TRBJ2-7; abundance: once; d_gene: -; CDR3nt: TGTGCCAGCAGCTTGGGACAGATCAGCTCCTACGAGCAGTACTTC; CDR3aa: CASSLGQISSYEQYF
v_gene: TRBV11-1; j_gene: TRBJ2-4; abundance: -; d_gene: -; CDR3nt: TGTGCCAGCAGCTCACGGACAAGGCAATACATTCAGTACTTC; CDR3aa: CASSSRTRQYIQYF
v_gene: TRBV5-6; j_gene: TRBJ1-2; abundance: -; d_gene: -; CDR3nt: TGTGCCAGCAGCAGGGGGGGTGGAACACCCTTCTATGGCTACACCTTC; CDR3aa: CASSRGGGTPFYGYTF
v_gene: TRBV14; j_gene: TRBJ1-1; abundance: -; d_gene: TRBD1; CDR3nt: TGTGCCAGCAGCCAGGTTGGGACAGGGTTATGGACTGAAGCTTTCTTT; CDR3aa: CASSQVGTGLWTEAFF
v_gene: TRBV18; j_gene: TRBJ1-6; abundance: -; d_gene: -; CDR3nt: TGTGCCAGCTCACCACCGTTAACAGGGCTTTCACCCCTCCACTTT; CDR3aa: CASSPPLTGLSPLHF
v_gene: TRBV6-6; j_gene: TRBJ1-6; abundance: -; d_gene: -; CDR3nt: TGTGCCAGCCGGGGGGGGTCCAATTCACCCCTCCACTTT; CDR3aa: CASRGGSNSPLHF
v_gene: TRBV4-2; j_gene: TRBJ2-3; abundance: -; d_gene: -; CDR3nt: TGTGCCAGCAGCCAAGGACTGGAATTCATCGCAGATACGCAGTATTTT; CDR3aa: CASSQGLEFIADTQYF
v_gene: TRBV28; j_gene: TRBJ1-5; abundance: -; d_gene: -; CDR3nt: TGTGCCAGCGCTTCCGCGTATCAGCCCCAGCATTTT; CDR3aa: CASASAYQPQHF
v_gene: TRBV29-1; j_gene: TRBJ2-1; abundance: few; d_gene: TRBD2; CDR3nt: TGCAGCGTTGCGACTAGCGGGGGGGCCGGGGAGCAGTTCTTC; CDR3aa: CSVATSGGAGEQFF
v_gene: TRBV7-3; j_gene: TRBJ2-7; abundance: -; d_gene: TRBD1; CDR3nt: TGTGCCAGCAGCCCCGGGACAGGGGCCCACGAGCAGTACTTC; CDR3aa: CASSPGTGAHEQYF
v_gene: TRBV6-6; j_gene: TRBJ2-3; abundance: -; d_gene: TRBD2; CDR3nt: TGTGCCAGCAGATTAAGTAGCGGGAGTGTAACAGATACGCAGTATTTT; CDR3aa: CASRLSSGSVTDTQYF
v_gene: TRBV9; j_gene: TRBJ2-2; abundance: -; d_gene: -; CDR3nt: TGTGCCAGCAGCGTTTGGGGAGTAGGCACCGGGGAGCTGTTTTTT; CDR3aa: CASSVWGVGTGELFF
v_gene: TRBV7-2; j_gene: TRBJ2-5; abundance: -; d_gene: TRBD2; CDR3nt: TGTGCCAGCAGCTTAGAGCGGGGGCGCGTAGAGACCCAGTACTTC; CDR3aa: CASSLERGRVETQYF
v_gene: TRBV28; j_gene: TRBJ1-4; abundance: -; d_gene: TRBD1; CDR3nt: TGTGCCAGCAGTCTCCAAAGGGGGCTGGATAATGAAAAACTGTTTTTT; CDR3aa: CASSLQRGLDNEKLFF
v_gene: TRBV27; j_gene: TRBJ2-2; abundance: -; d_gene: TRBD1; CDR3nt: TGTGCCAGCAGTTACCTTAAGACAGGGTATTTCGACACCGGGGAGCTGTTTTTT; CDR3aa: CASSYLKTGYFDTGELFF
v_gene: TRBV2; j_gene: TRBJ1-1; abundance: -; d_gene: TRBD1; CDR3nt: TGTGCCAGCAGAGAGAACCGGGACAGGGGAACTGAAGCTTTCTTT; CDR3aa: CASRENRDRGTEAFF
v_gene: TRBV7-2; j_gene: TRBJ2-1; abundance: -; d_gene: -; CDR3nt: TGTGCCAGCAGCCCCGGCAATGAGCAGTTCTTC; CDR3aa: CASSPGNEQFF
v_gene: TRBV2; j_gene: TRBJ2-7; abundance: few; d_gene: -; CDR3nt: TGTGCCAGCAGTGACGAGTTTTCCTACGAGCAGTACTTC; CDR3aa: CASSDEFSYEQYF